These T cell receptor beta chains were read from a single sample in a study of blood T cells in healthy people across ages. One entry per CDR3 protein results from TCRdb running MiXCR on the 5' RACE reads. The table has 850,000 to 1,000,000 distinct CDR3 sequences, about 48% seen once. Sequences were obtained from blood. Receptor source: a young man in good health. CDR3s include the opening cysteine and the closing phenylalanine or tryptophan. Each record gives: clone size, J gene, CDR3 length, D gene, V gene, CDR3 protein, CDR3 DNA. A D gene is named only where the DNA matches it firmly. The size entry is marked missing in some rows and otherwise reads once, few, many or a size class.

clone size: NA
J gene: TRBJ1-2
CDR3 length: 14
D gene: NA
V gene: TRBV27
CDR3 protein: CASGLPGVPTGYTF
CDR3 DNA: TGTGCCAGCGGCCTACCAGGGGTACCTACGGGCTACACCTTC

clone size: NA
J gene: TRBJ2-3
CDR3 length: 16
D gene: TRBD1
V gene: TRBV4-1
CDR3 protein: CASSQVGQGFGDTQYF
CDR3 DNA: TGCGCCAGCAGCCAAGTGGGACAGGGGTTTGGGGATACGCAGTATTTT

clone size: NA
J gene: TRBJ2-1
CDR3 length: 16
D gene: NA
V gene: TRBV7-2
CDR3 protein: CASSLARGRSYNEQFF
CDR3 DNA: TGTGCCAGCAGCTTAGCTCGGGGGCGCTCCTACAATGAGCAGTTCTTC

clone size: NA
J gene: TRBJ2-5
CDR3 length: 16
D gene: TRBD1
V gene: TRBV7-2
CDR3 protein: CASSWGGQGESETQYF
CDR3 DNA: TGTGCCAGCAGCTGGGGGGGACAGGGGGAGTCGGAGACCCAGTACTTC

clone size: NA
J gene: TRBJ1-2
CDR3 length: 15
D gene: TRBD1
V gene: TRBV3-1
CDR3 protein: CASSQMQGAGAGYTF
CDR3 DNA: TGTGCCAGCAGCCAGATGCAGGGGGCGGGGGCCGGCTACACCTTC

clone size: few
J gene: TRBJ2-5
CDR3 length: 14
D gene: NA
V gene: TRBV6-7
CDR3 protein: CASSSTGRIDRQYF
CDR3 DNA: TGTGCCAGCAGTTCCACGGGACGGATCGACAGGCAGTACTTC

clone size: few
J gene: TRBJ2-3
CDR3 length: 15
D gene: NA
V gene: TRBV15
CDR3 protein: CATSRDRTTTDTQYF
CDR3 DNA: TGTGCCACCAGCAGAGATAGGACTACCACAGATACGCAGTATTTT

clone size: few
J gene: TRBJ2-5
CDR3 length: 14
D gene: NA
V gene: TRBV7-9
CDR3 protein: CASSPMGRQETQYF
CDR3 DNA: TGTGCCAGCAGCCCAATGGGCCGACAGGAGACCCAGTACTTC

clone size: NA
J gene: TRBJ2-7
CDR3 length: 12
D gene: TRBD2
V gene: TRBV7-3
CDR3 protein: CASSLISGGQYF
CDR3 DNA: TGTGCCAGCAGCTTAATTAGCGGGGGGCAGTACTTC

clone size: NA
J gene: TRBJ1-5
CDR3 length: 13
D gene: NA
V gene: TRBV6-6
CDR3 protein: CASSFGDNQPQHF
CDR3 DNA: TGTGCCAGCAGTTTTGGGGATAATCAGCCCCAGCATTTT

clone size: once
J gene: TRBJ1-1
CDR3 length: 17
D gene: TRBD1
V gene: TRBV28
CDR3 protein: CASSPFGQGAGDTEAFF
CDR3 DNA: TGTGCCAGCAGCCCATTTGGACAGGGGGCCGGAGACACTGAAGCTTTCTTT

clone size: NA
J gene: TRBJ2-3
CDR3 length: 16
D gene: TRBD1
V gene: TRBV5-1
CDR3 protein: CASSDRDRVSTDTQYF
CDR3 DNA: TGCGCCAGCAGCGACCGGGACAGGGTTAGCACAGATACGCAGTATTTT

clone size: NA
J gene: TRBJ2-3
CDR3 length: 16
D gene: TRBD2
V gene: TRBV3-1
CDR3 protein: CASSELAASSTDTQYF
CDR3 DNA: TGTGCCAGCAGCGAACTAGCGGCCTCTAGCACAGATACGCAGTATTTT

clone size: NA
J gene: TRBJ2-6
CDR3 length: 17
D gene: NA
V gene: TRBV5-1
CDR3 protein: CASSLVPRDSGANVLTF
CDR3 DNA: TGCGCCAGCAGCTTGGTACCAAGGGACTCTGGGGCCAACGTCCTGACTTTC

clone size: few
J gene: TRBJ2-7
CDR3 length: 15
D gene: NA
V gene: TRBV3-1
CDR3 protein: CASSQVQALKSEQYF
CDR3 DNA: TGTGCCAGCAGCCAAGTCCAGGCTCTCAAGAGCGAGCAGTACTTC

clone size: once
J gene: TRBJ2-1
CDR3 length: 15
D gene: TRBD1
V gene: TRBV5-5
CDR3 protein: CASSFEQGTYNEQFF
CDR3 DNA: TGTGCCAGCAGCTTCGAACAGGGGACCTACAATGAGCAGTTCTTC

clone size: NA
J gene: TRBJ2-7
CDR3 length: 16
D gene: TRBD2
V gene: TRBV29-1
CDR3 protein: CSVLSVRGASSYEQYF
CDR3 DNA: TGCAGCGTTCTCTCGGTGCGGGGGGCTAGCTCCTACGAGCAGTACTTC

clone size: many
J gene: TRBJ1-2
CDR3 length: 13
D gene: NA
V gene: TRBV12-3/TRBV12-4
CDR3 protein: CASSLDGNYGYTF
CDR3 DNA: TGTGCCAGCAGTCTGGACGGAAACTATGGCTACACCTTC

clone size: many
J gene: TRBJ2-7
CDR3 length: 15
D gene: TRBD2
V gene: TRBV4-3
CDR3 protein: CASSQGQAGDCEQYF
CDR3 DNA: TGCGCCAGCAGCCAAGGTCAAGCGGGGGATTGCGAGCAGTACTTC

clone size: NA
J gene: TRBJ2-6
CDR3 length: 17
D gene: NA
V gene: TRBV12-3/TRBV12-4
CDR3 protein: CASYKGVLGAGANVLTF
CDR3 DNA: TGTGCCAGCTATAAAGGGGTTCTCGGGGCCGGGGCCAACGTCCTGACTTTC

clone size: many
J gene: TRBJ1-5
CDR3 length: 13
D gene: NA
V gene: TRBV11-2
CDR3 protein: CASSHGGRQPQHF
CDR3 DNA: TGTGCCAGCAGTCATGGAGGTCGCCAGCCCCAGCATTTT

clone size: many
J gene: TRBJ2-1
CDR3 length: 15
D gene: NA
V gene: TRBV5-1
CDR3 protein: CASSPTTQGLGEQFF
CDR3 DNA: TGCGCCAGCAGTCCCACTACCCAGGGGTTGGGGGAGCAGTTCTTC

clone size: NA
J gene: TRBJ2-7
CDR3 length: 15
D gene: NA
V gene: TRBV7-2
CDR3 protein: CASSQIRASLYEQYF
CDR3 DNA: TGTGCCAGCAGTCAGATCCGGGCCTCTCTCTACGAGCAGTACTTC